This TCR beta chain was identified during a study of T-cell memory formation after mild COVID-19. At the level of the study: The study found TCR clusters largely donor specific.

The V and J ends lost 2 bases and 4 bases, in that order; junction bases with no gene match: 4. The CDR3 is made up of 15 amino acids. The germline gives CDR1 MNHEY, CDR2 SVGAGI. TCRdb fed the 5' RACE reads into MiXCR, producing one record per CDR3 protein. Among more than 300,000 distinct CDR3 sequences listed, roughly 20% were seen once. On this clonotype itself: The antigen remains undetermined.

The study, taken as a whole, reports: Second-wave clones peaking on day 37 lacked confirmed SARS-CoV-2 specificity. Contracting clones, day 15 to 85, had balanced CD4/CD8, and later expanders favored CD4+. Some responding clones appeared in pre-infection memory, suggesting cross-reactive memory joined.

The rearrangement uses TRBV6-5 and TRBJ2-5, with 10 bases fitting TRBD1. The sequencing input was PBMCs or a T cell subset sorted from them (not recorded which). This clonotype was sampled from a man aged 18 to 29 who had mild COVID-19 (a few samples of this study predate the infection). Cell type and time point are not known. The CDR3 region is CASSYRGQGPETQYF. The CDR3 nucleotides are TGTGCCAGCAGTTACAGGGGACAGGGGCCAGAGACCCAGTACTTC.